Below, one TCR beta chain is given with its context. These data are taken from a study of blood T cell repertoires in COVID-19. Study context: Italy, Spain and the United States were the sources of the convalescent and acute COVID-19 samples. T cells, B-cell-depleted T cells, or PBMCs provided the cDNA or gDNA that served as material.

As originally analysed: Estimation of nucleated cell counts was performed using reference gene primer amplification. Clones were read by immunoSEQ multiplex PCR, and TCRdb kept only the in-frame ones, dropping some. D and trimming were read from the DNA, whereas the V and J calls and clone size are those reported in that table. The sample has 74,000 or so clones, over 70% seen once; the top ten hold approximately 2.5%. The CDR3 has 14 residues. Germline CDR1 is LNHDA and CDR2 is SQIVND (reference sequence). V was clipped by 4 bases and J by 6 bases, with 16 bases between them. This receptor was obtained from a human donor in a cohort sampled during active COVID-19. V is TRBV19 and J is TRBJ2-7; D unclear. Source material: peripheral blood. CDR3 in DNA: TGTGCCAGTAGTAGTCGAGAGAGCTCGGGCGAGCAGTACTTC. Its translation is CASSSRESSGEQYF.